The 24 T cell receptor beta chains listed next were all sequenced from one sample in a study of CD8+CD57+ T cells in acquired aplastic anemia. Only patients with CD8+CD57+ cell expansion on flow cytometry were chosen for sequencing. Genomic DNA, the template, was used for profiling of the TCR beta VDJ and CDR3. TCRdb re-analysed the reads in MiXCR, keeping a single row per CDR3 protein. This sample has about 180,000 distinct CDR3 sequences; roughly 48% occur once, and the top ten carry 1.1%. Specimen: sorted CD4+, CD8+, or CD8+CD57+ T cells (not recorded which) from PBMCs. The receptors shown here come from a human donor with aplastic anemia.

This clonotype was detected a few times. It may be a read error: a sequence one base away is much more abundant. Because the CDR3 is missing its conserved closing phenylalanine or tryptophan, this is likely a read error. This sequence joins TRBV5-6 and TRBJ1-2; D gene unclear. The germline V and J ends were trimmed by 4 bases and 8 bases, with 12 bases remaining between them. CDR3 length: 12 amino acids. The germline CDR1 and CDR2 sequences are SGHDT and YYEEEE. CDR3: CASSLEVGGYTL. The CDR3 region has the DNA TGTGCCAGCAGCCTGGAGGTAGGGGGCTACACCCTC.

J is TRBJ2-5 and V is TRBV20-1, with D unresolved. This CDR3 has 12 amino acids. Trimming removed 7 bases from V and 2 bases from J, with 11 bases in between. The germline V gene has CDR1 DFQATT and CDR2 SNEGSKA (reference sequence). This CDR3 reads CSVTAGQETQYF. In DNA form, the CDR3 reads TGCAGTGTAACTGCCGGGCAAGAGACCCAGTACTTC.

The chain has TRBV2 and TRBJ1-2; D unresolved. Trimming removed 6 bases at V and 3 bases at J, with 11 bases between. Per germline, CDR1 SNHLY and CDR2 FYNNEI. The length of the CDR3 is 13 residues. The CDR3 bases are TGTGCCAGCAGAGACGGCACTTACTATGGCTACACCTTC. Translated, it gives CASRDGTYYGYTF. Looking up the rest from reference TRBV2 and TRBJ1-2 gives the full variable domain: EPEVTQTPSHQVTQMGQEVILRCVPISNHLYFYWYRQILGQKVEFLVSFYNNEISEKSEIFDDQFSVERPDGSNFTLKIRSTKLEDSAMYFCASRDGTYYGYTFGSGTRLTVV.

This clonotype was observed many times. The CDR3 loop reads CASSLLTGGTYEQYF. In DNA form, the CDR3 reads TGTGCCAGCAGCTTGCTTACAGGGGGAACGTACGAGCAGTACTTC. The V gene is TRBV5-4, the J gene TRBJ2-7; 8 bases are shared with TRBD1. Germline V gene data show CDR1 as SGHNT and CDR2 as YYREEE (reference sequence). This CDR3 has 15 residues. Germline trimming cut 1 base from V and 4 bases from J; bases unmatched to any gene: 7. Combining the CDR3 with reference TRBV5-4 and TRBJ2-7 gives the whole variable domain ETGVTQSPTHLIKTRGQQVTLRCSSQSGHNTVSWYQQALGQGPQFIFQYYREEENGRGNFPPRFSGLQFPNYSSELNVNALELDDSALYLCASSLLTGGTYEQYFGPGTRLTVT.

Points on this clonotype: A read error may explain this, as a much larger clone is one base away. This chain connects TRBV20-1 to TRBJ1-1; D is unresolved. The CDR3 loop spans 13 amino acids. CDR1 and CDR2 from the germline V gene are DFQATT and SNEGSKA (reference sequence). V was pared by 0 bases and J by 10 bases, with 15 bases between. The CDR3 coding sequence is TGCAGTGCTAGAGATCTGCTATCTTGGGTAGCTTTCTTT. Translation gives CSARDLLSWVAFF.

The CDR3 here is CASSLAGGSSSYNEQFF. CDR3 nucleotide sequence: TGTGCCAGCAGTTTAGCGGGGGGGTCGAGCTCCTACAATGAGCAGTTCTTC. The chain recombines TRBV25-1 with TRBJ2-1, with TRBD2 matching 11 bases. Unmatched junction bases numbered 6, after V lost 5 bases and J lost 0 bases. CDR3 length equals 17 residues. Germline lookup yields CDR1 MGHDK and CDR2 SYGVNS. Full variable domain (remainder filled in from reference TRBV25-1 and TRBJ2-1): EADIYQTPRYLVIGTGKKITLECSQTMGHDKMYWYQQDPGMELHLIHYSYGVNSTEKGDLSSESTVSRIRTEHFPLTLESARPSHTSQYLCASSLAGGSSSYNEQFFGPGTRLTVL.

The CDR3 reads CSVEDITSGPYEQYF. DNA of the CDR3: TGCAGCGTTGAAGATATTACTAGCGGGCCCTACGAGCAGTACTTC. The chain has TRBV29-1 and TRBJ2-7, with 9 bases identical to TRBD2. V lost 0 bases to trimming and J lost 2 bases; unmatched junction nucleotides: 5. The CDR3 loop spans 15 amino acids. Germline V gene data show CDR1 as SQVTM and CDR2 as ANQGSEA.

This sequence joins TRBV12-3 or TRBV12-4 and TRBJ2-7; D ambiguous. Trimming removed 2 bases from V and 6 bases from J, with 11 bases in between. The CDR3 is made up of 13 amino acids. This chain's CDR3 is CASSLMVPGEQYF. The CDR3 region has the DNA TGTGCCAGCAGTTTAATGGTCCCGGGCGAGCAGTACTTC.

With regard to this clonotype: Because the CDR3 is missing its conserved closing phenylalanine or tryptophan, this is likely a read error. The rearrangement uses TRBV4-3 and TRBJ2-3; 11 nucleotides agree with TRBD2. The trim removed 4 bases at V and 3 bases at J, leaving 3 bases unmatched. The CDR3 covers 15 residues. Germline CDR1 reads LGHNA; CDR2 reads YSLEER. Here the CDR3 reads CASSLTSGGTDTQYL. CDR3 sequence (DNA): TGCGCCAGCAGCCTCACTAGCGGGGGTACAGATACGCAGTATCTT.

This clonotype was counted ten times or more. The chain recombines TRBV6-1 with TRBJ1-1; tentative D call: TRBD1 (5 bases). Germline CDR1 and CDR2: MNHNS and SASEGT. Trimming cost V 4 bases and J 1 base, with 10 bases left between them. This CDR3 spans 14 amino acids. CDR3 DNA: TGTGCCAGCAGTGCGGACATGTGGAACACTGAAGCTTTCTTT. As protein: CASSADMWNTEAFF.

CDR3: CASSLVYGTADSPLHF. The CDR3 DNA reads as TGTGCCAGTAGTCTGGTGTACGGGACGGCGGATTCACCCCTCCACTTT. This chain connects TRBV19 to TRBJ1-6; D might be TRBD1 (5 bases). Between the trimmed V and J ends, which lost 5 bases and 8 bases, there was a span of 19 bases. This CDR3 is built from 16 residues. Germline V lookup: CDR1 LNHDA, CDR2 SQIVND (reference sequence). Full variable domain (rest looked up from reference TRBV19 and TRBJ1-6): DGGITQSPKYLFRKEGQNVTLSCEQNLNHDAMYWYRQDPGQGLRLIYYSQIVNDFQKGDIAEGYSVSREKKESFPLTVTSAQKNPTAFYLCASSLVYGTADSPLHFGNGTRLTVT.

CDR3 residues: CAYNEQFF. The CDR3 DNA sequence: TGTGCCTACAATGAGCAGTTCTTC. This sequence joins TRBV10-3 and TRBJ2-1; D uncertain. The CDR3 is made up of 8 amino acids. V shed 11 bases and J shed 4 bases, with 0 bases lying between them. The germline gives CDR1 ENHRY, CDR2 SYGVKD.

Turning to this clonotype: Since a much larger clone is just one base distant, this may be a read error. The rearrangement links TRBV5-1 to TRBJ1-2; 7 nucleotides match TRBD1. The CDR3 is 14 amino acids. CDR1 SGHRS and CDR2 YFSETQ come from the germline V gene. CDR3 sequence reads: CASRQQGRGDGCTF. The DNA for the CDR3 is TGCGCCAGCAGACAACAGGGGCGCGGGGATGGCTGCACCTTC.

Many counts were recorded for this clonotype. The chain couples TRBV5-4 to TRBJ1-2, with 10 positions matching TRBD1. The length of the CDR3 is 13 residues. Germline loops: CDR1 SGHNT, CDR2 YYREEE (reference sequence). The V and J ends lost 2 bases and 8 bases, in that order; junction bases with no gene match: 3. CDR3 residues: CASSFDRGLGYTF. As DNA, the CDR3 is TGTGCCAGCAGCTTTGACAGGGGGCTAGGCTACACCTTC.

V and J are TRBV11-2 and TRBJ2-1, with 10 bases aligning to TRBD2. The CDR3 consists of 15 residues. J was trimmed by 5 bases and V by 2 bases; bases with no gene match: 3. CDR1 and CDR2 from the germline V gene are SGHAT and FQNNGV. CDR3 in DNA: TGTGCCAGCAGCTTAAGCGGGAGGGCCGACAATGAGCAGTTCTTC. Its protein is CASSLSGRADNEQFF.

This clonotype was seen ten or more times. The J gene is TRBJ2-5, the V gene TRBV5-4, with unresolved D. Looked up from germline, CDR1 is SGHNT and CDR2 is YYREEE (reference sequence). V was clipped by 1 base and J by 1 base, with 14 bases between them. The CDR3 has 16 amino acids. The CDR3 coding sequence is TGTGCCAGCAGCTTGATAGGGAAACGTCTCCAAGAGACCCAGTACTTC. Translation gives CASSLIGKRLQETQYF.

The chain has TRBV24-1 and TRBJ2-7, with D tentatively TRBD2 (6 bases). The CDR3 has 15 amino acids. CDR1 and CDR2 from the germline V gene are KGHDR and SFDVKD. Trimming removed 4 bases from V and 7 bases from J, with 19 bases in between. CDR3: CATSDPGTPGGEQYF. Here the CDR3 DNA reads TGTGCCACCAGTGACCCCGGGACCCCCGGAGGGGAGCAGTACTTC.

For this clonotype: Relative to the germline gene, one junction end is altered; a read error may explain this. The CDR3 nucleotides read TGTGCCACCAGCAGAGATGTACGGCTGAACACCGAAGCTTTCTTT. Protein sequence: CATSRDVRLNTEAFF. The J gene is TRBJ1-1, the V gene TRBV15, with D unresolved. Germline V gene sequence: CDR1 LNHNV, CDR2 YYDKDF (reference sequence). The CDR3 extends over 15 amino acids.

Only a few counts were recorded for this clonotype. V gene TRBV18 combines with J gene TRBJ2-7; 10 bases are a match to TRBD1. J lost 3 bases, V lost 2 bases, and 4 bases had no gene match. Looked up from germline, CDR1 is KGHSH and CDR2 is LQKENI. The CDR3 loop spans 15 amino acids. The CDR3 sequence is CASSPETGGVYEQYF. CDR3 nucleotides: TGTGCCAGCTCACCAGAGACAGGGGGCGTCTACGAGCAGTACTTC.

Note on this clonotype: A clone one base away is much larger, so this may be a read error. This sequence joins TRBV11-1 and TRBJ2-2; 9 positions match TRBD2. Germline CDR1 and CDR2: SGHAT and FQDESV (reference sequence). V lost 0 bases to trimming and J lost 3 bases; unmatched junction nucleotides: 8. The CDR3 spans 18 residues. The CDR3 reads CASSLAAGGRKYTGELFF. The CDR3 nucleotides read TGTGCCAGCAGCTTAGCAGCGGGGGGTCGAAAGTACACCGGGGAGCTGTTTTTT. The full variable domain, completed using reference TRBV11-1 and TRBJ2-2, is EAEVAQSPRYKITEKSQAVAFWCDPISGHATLYWYRQILGQGPELLVQFQDESVVDDSQLPKDRFSAERLKGVDSTLKIQPAELGDSAMYLCASSLAAGGRKYTGELFFGEGSRLTVL.

This chain connects TRBV29-1 to TRBJ1-2; D may be TRBD1 (5 bases). Trimming removed 4 bases at V and 8 bases at J, with 14 bases between. CDR1 and CDR2 (germline): SQVTM, ANQGSEA. This CDR3 contains 12 residues. CDR3 in amino acids: CSVASGTYGYTF. CDR3 in DNA: TGCAGCGTTGCCAGCGGGACCTACGGCTACACCTTC.

The chain links TRBV20-1 to TRBJ2-3; D gene ambiguous. The CDR3 has 10 amino acids. Per germline, CDR1 DFQATT and CDR2 SNEGSKA (reference sequence). V gave up 5 bases and J gave up 6 bases, with 6 bases separating them. CDR3 amino acids: CSALGDTQYF. CDR3 nucleotides: TGCAGTGCTTTAGGCGATACGCAGTATTTT.

There are many counts of this clonotype. The chain links TRBV4-1 to TRBJ2-3, with TRBD2 matching over 7 bases. The germline V gene encodes CDR1 MGHRA and CDR2 YSYEKL. J gave up 2 bases and V 2 bases, and 7 bases lay outside the gene matches. The CDR3 covers 16 residues. The DNA for the CDR3 is TGCGCCAGCAGCCAACCGTGGCGGGGGACCACAGATACGCAGTATTTT. The encoded protein is CASSQPWRGTTDTQYF.

The genes are TRBV19 and TRBJ1-1; the D is unclear. The germline V gene has CDR1 LNHDA and CDR2 SQIVND (reference sequence). This CDR3 comprises 12 residues. Trimming took off 11 bases at V and 7 bases at J, with 17 bases between the two ends. The CDR3 spells CAAKTSYLEAFF. Here the CDR3 DNA reads TGTGCCGCCAAGACGTCCTACCTTGAAGCTTTCTTT.